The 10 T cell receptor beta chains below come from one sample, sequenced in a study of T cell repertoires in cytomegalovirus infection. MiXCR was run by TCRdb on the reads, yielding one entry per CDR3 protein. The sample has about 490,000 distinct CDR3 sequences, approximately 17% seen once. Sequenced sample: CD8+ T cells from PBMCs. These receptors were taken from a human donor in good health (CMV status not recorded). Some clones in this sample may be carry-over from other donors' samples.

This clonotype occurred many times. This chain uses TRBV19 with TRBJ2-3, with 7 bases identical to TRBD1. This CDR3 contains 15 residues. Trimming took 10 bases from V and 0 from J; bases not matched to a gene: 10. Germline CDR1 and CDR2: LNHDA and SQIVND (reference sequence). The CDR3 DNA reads TGTGCCACCTCAGGACAGGCCTCTAGCACAGATACGCAGTATTTT. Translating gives CATSGQASSTDTQYF.

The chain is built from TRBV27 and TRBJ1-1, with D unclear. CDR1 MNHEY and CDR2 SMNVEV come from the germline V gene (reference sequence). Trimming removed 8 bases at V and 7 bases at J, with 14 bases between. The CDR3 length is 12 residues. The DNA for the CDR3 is TGTGCCAGCTTAGGGCCCAACGGTGAAGCTTTCTTT. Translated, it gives CASLGPNGEAFF.

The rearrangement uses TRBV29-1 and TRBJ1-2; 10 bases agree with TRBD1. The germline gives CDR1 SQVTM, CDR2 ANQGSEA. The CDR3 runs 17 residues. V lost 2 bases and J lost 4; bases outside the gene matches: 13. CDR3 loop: CSVEPTPTGGIRYGYTF. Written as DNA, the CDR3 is TGCAGCGTTGAACCCACCCCGACAGGGGGCATTCGCTATGGCTACACCTTC.

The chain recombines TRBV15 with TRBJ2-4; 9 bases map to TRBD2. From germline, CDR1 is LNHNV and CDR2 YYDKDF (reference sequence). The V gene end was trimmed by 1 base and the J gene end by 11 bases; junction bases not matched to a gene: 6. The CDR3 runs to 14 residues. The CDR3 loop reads CATSRGERGAVQYF. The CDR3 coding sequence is TGTGCCACCAGCAGAGGGGAGCGGGGGGCTGTTCAGTACTTC. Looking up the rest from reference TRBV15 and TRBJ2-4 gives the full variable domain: DAMVIQNPRYQVTQFGKPVTLSCSQTLNHNVMYWYQQKSSQAPKLLFHYYDKDFNNEADTPDNFQSRRPNTSFCFLDIRSPGLGDTAMYLCATSRGERGAVQYFGAGTRLSVL.

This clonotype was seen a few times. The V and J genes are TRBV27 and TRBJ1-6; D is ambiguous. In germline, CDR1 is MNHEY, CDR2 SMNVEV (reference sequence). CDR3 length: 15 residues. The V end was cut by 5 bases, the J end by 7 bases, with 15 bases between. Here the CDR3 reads CASSPPQNKNSPLHF. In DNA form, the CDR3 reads TGTGCCAGCAGTCCCCCACAGAACAAGAATTCACCCCTCCACTTT.

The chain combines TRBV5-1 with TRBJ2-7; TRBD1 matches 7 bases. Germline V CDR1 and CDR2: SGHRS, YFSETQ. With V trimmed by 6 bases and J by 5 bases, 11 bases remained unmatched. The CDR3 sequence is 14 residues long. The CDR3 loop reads CASTTGLGPDEQYF. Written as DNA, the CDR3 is TGCGCCAGCACGACAGGGCTTGGACCTGACGAGCAGTACTTC.

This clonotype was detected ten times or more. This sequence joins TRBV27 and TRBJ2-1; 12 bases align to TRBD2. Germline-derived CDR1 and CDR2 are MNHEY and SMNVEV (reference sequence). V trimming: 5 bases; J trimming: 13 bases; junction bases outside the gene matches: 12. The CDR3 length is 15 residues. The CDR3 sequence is CASSPYPSGGADQFF. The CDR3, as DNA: TGTGCCAGCAGTCCCTACCCTAGCGGGGGGGCAGATCAGTTCTTC.

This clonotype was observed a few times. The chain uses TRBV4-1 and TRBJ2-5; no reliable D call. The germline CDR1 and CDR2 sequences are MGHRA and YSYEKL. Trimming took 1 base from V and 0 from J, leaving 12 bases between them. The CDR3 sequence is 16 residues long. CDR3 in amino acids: CASSQAASSHQETQYF. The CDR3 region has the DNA TGCGCCAGCAGCCAAGCCGCGTCGTCCCACCAAGAGACCCAGTACTTC.

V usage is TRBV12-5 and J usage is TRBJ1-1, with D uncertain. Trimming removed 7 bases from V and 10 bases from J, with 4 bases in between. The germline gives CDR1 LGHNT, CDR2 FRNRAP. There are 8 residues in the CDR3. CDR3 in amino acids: CASALAFF. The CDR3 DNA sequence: TGTGCTAGTGCCCTAGCTTTCTTT.

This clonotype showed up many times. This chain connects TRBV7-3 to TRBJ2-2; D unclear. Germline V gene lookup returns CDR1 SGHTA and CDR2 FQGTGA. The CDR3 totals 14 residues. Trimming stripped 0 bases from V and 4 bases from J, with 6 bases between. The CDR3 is CASSLTLPTGELFF. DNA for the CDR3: TGTGCCAGCAGCTTAACGTTACCCACCGGGGAGCTGTTTTTT.